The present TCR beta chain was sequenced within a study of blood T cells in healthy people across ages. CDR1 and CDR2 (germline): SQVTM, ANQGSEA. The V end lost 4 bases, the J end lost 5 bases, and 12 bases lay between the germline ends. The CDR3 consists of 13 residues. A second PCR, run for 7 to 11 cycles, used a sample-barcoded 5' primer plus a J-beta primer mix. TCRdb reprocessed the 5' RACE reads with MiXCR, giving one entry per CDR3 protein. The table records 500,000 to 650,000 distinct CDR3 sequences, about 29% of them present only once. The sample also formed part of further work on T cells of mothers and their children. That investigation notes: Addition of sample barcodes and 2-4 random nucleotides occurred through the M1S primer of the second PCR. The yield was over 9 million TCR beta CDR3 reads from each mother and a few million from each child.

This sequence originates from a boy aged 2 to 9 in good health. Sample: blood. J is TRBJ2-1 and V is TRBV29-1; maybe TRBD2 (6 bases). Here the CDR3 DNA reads TGCAGCGTTGTAGAGACTAGTCACAATGAGCAGTTCTTC. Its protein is CSVVETSHNEQFF.